This entry describes one T cell receptor (beta chain). Its antigen is currently not known. No much larger clone exists at a distance of one base, and base qualities are not known. There are 16 amino acids in the CDR3, from cysteine to phenylalanine inclusive. Here the CDR3 DNA is all that survives: 48 bases in frame from base 1. From V the trimming removes 0 bases and from J it removes 2 bases, while the gene matches leave 4 bases of the junction unaccounted for. CDR1 and CDR2 are read off the germline V gene as MNHEY and SVGAGI. The data stem from a study of cytomegalovirus exposure and HLA in healthy donors (TCRdb year 2017). Describing the broader study: An earlier analysis of several hundred of the donors reported about 290 Gb of sequence data and some 120 million unique TCR beta sequences from about 200 million T cells. An early release that covered around 590 HLA-typed donors contained around 300 gigabases of sequencing data and around 85 million unique TCR sequences. Of the 300 to 500 genotyped donors, less than 85% were placed in the genetic ancestry cluster associated with self-reported Caucasian donors. The study aimed to test whether signatures of past pathogen exposure could be identified by cataloging public T cell receptors. The T cell repertoires of several hundred subjects were profiled by immunosequencing and related to cytomegalovirus serostatus. Besides the first cohort of roughly 700 subjects, a separate validation cohort made up of roughly 120 different subjects was used. High-throughput TCR immunosequencing, statistical association of individual TCRs with disease status, and machine learning were combined to predict cytomegalovirus infection status. In a later analysis, previously published TCR beta repertoires from some 640 donors were re-analyzed and high-resolution HLA genotyping was added so that TCR occurrence patterns could be studied. In the later analysis, no new phenotypic data were used to find candidate immune exposures; instead, reliance was placed on TCR beta sequences and their occurrence across donors. To decide whether each TCR beta V gene segment behaved as functional or pseudogenic, an earlier analysis of fewer than 750 of the donors relied on high-throughput TCR beta sequencing. Donor age, sex, ethnicity and CMV serostatus were compiled alongside the repertoire data. In a later genetic analysis, genome-wide SNP genotypes for about three fifths of the roughly 670 donors were used, and that subset was treated as a discovery cohort. Every discovery cohort repertoire had been produced on one sequencing platform. Both class I and class II loci were covered by HLA typing, at four-digit resolution. Typing coverage differed by locus: A, B, C, DRB1 and DQB1 were typed in about 629-640 donors, DQA1 in approximately 520, DPA1 in 600 to 610, and DPB1 in approximately 450. Four to six DR-DQ haplotypes were handled as single units for association and clustering, since linkage in the cohort was strong. On average, around 200,000 unique TCR beta nucleotide sequences were sequenced per donor among some 420 genotyped donors of the cohort, with 15% to 20% of those sequences being non-productive. What the work shows at the level of the full study, not this receptor alone: The only immune exposure information available for the cohort was CMV serostatus. The study gave a list of about 150 TCR beta chains associated with cytomegalovirus. In a later analysis, the rate of TCR association differed among HLA loci, with DRB1 alleles having the most associated TCRs and HLA-C alleles having the fewest. The classifier was reported to diagnose cytomegalovirus status with high specificity and sensitivity in both the original and validation cohorts. Compared with the approximately 720-donor mean, donors in an Asian-associated ancestry cluster had fewer N-insertions in productive TCRs, according to a later genetic analysis. This cohort had only TCR beta chains sequenced, and the lack of alpha or paired-chain data limited which features could be detected. A later genetic analysis associated a missense DCLRE1C variant with V-gene and J-gene trimming of TCR beta chains, and an independent cohort replicated the association. Specific HLA alleles were associated with around 18,000 TCR beta sequences at a false discovery rate of 0.05 in a later analysis. Because HLA typing was missing for some donors at each locus, association tests included only the typed subset. Correlated functional status among segregating V segments might be attributable to linkage disequilibrium, but an unknown experimental factor could not be ruled out. Compared with equally common non-associated chains, HLA-associated TCR beta chains in a later analysis were more clonally expanded and had lower generation probabilities. In vitro tests confirmed that a few of the cytomegalovirus-associated TCR beta chains recognize cytomegalovirus antigens. Presence/absence analyses assumed roughly uniform sequencing depth across donors, an assumption that may not hold. In an earlier analysis of approximately 590 of the donors, most TCR beta V segments were observed in productive rearrangements about 87% or about 30% of the time, broadly matching IMGT annotations. Approximately 18 rarely observed V segments, including chromosome 9 orphons, were excluded from the earlier analysis of several hundred of the donors because counts were too low. According to the authors, the approach could potentially be generalized to other disease states and immunological phenotypes. According to a later analysis, most CMV-associated TCR beta chains appeared to be HLA-restricted, and the HLA associations seemed to be driven largely by CMV exposure. According to a later analysis, parvovirus B19, influenza, CMV and Epstein-Barr virus appeared linked to several top co-occurrence clusters. Most TCR sequences were seen in very few donors, while some public TCRs were found in many individuals. Assigning TCR associations to individual alleles was difficult when HLA alleles, especially DR and DQ, strongly co-occurred. A further reported finding was that TCR beta sequences accurately predicted the HLA-A and HLA-B alleles for most subjects in the first cohort. A group of highly shared sequence variants was considered likely to be a technical artifact of the sequencing pipeline. The 87-base-pair reads could not distinguish some IMGT-functional V segments, including TRBV6-2 and TRBV6-3, so those segments were excluded.

Libraries were constructed by the immunoSEQ multiplex PCR assay. The multiplex PCR relied on a mix of 60 forward primers for TCR Vbeta segments and 13 reverse primers for TCR Jbeta segments. A multiplex PCR assay on genomic DNA amplified the CDR3 region of rearranged TCR beta genes. On the Illumina HiSeq System, the amplified TCR beta libraries were sequenced as 87-base-pair reads. The paper's processing steps were these. A later analysis tallied approximately 87 million unique TCR beta chains across the 550 to 850 repertoires, and approximately 12 million of those chains were shared by two or more donors. A nearest-neighbor algorithm error-corrected the raw reads and collapsed the reads into unique sequences, merging closely related sequences to remove PCR and sequencing errors. V, D and J gene segments were assigned by aligning CDR3 sequences to IMGT reference sequences. Each retained sequence needed at least a six-nucleotide match to both a V gene segment and a J gene segment. A rearrangement counted as productive if the CDR3 had no stop codons and remained in frame with V and J, and every other rearrangement counted as non-productive. CDR3 was defined according to IMGT convention as the region running from the second conserved V-encoded cysteine to the conserved J-encoded phenylalanine. Sequences without an unambiguous match to a single V gene segment were excluded from the earlier analysis of about 640 of the donors. In an earlier analysis of several hundred of the donors, a V segment was called functional when productive rearrangements were above 56.7%, and segregating when the standard deviation between donors exceeded 5%. A statistical classification framework was built to diagnose cytomegalovirus status from the catalog of TCR beta chain sequences. V and J gene assignment, in a later analysis, came from comparing TCR nucleotide sequences with IMGT/GENE-DB human TR gene sequences. In a later analysis, CDR3 sequences and most-parsimonious VDJ recombination scenarios were assigned using the TCRdist pipeline. In a later analysis, each TCR beta chain was defined by its CDR3 amino acid sequence together with its V-gene family, and reads without a unique V-gene family were excluded. As a way to deal with suspected cross-contamination and a sequencing artifact, a later analysis dropped approximately 590 nucleotide sequences that were highly shared and had low generation probability. A later analysis calculated a clonal expansion index for each public chain from normalized within-repertoire ranks of inferred template counts. In a later analysis, generation probabilities were computed with a VDJ recombination model fitted to out-of-frame rearrangements, and the resulting probabilities were checked against IGoR. Hypergeometric tests were used in a later analysis to score TCR-TCR, TCR-HLA and TCR-CMV co-occurrence, with a repertoire-size bias correction applied to the TCR pairs. To estimate false discovery rates, a later analysis permuted the HLA or CMV assignments 20 times. In a later analysis, co-occurring TCRs were grouped with DBSCAN, and TCRdist sequence similarity was added when clustering was performed within HLA-allele-positive subsets. Repertoires with fewer than 30,000 or more than 120,000 public chains, plus five repertoires with anomalous nucleotide sharing, were excluded from co-occurrence clustering. Drawn from immuneACCESS, this table holds only the in-frame rearrangements with V and J called that TCRdb kept. Clones are partly lost; checked studies trace under half to an unresolved V gene and leave the rest unexplained. That table is the source of V, J and clone size, and D and trimming were worked out from the DNA. The sample includes 100,000 to 120,000 clones, with more than 65% observed a single time. The top ten hold 10% to 15% of the sample.

The cohort comprised several hundred healthy bone marrow donors. At the time of sampling, every cohort member was nominally healthy, though immune exposures that went unrecorded were likely present. The donor was CMV seropositive and belonged to the group of 250 to 350 seropositive cohort members. A peripheral blood sample was provided by each donor, and peripheral blood mononuclear cells were used for TCR beta sequencing. Genomic DNA extraction from the blood cell samples was performed with the Qiagen DNeasy Blood Extraction Kit. The receptor comes from a man aged 30 to 39 in good health and CMV-seropositive. Specimen: PBMCs. This chain is built from TRBV6-5 and TRBJ2-1; 7 nucleotides in the junction match TRBD2. The CDR3 amino acid sequence is: CASSYSGGFTYNEQFF. The nucleotide sequence is given as TGTGCCAGCAGTTACTCGGGGGGGTTCACCTACAATGAGCAGTTCTTC.